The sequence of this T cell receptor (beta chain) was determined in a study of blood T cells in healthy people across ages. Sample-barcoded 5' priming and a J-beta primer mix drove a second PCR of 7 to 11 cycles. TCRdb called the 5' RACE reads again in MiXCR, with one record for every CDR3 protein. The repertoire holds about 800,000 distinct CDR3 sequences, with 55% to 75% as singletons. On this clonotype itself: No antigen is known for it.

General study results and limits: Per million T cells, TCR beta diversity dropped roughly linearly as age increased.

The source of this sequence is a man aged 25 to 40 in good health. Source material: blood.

CDR3 amino acids: CASSLVADRAKNIQYF. The CDR3 DNA reads TGTGCCAGCAGCTTAGTTGCGGACCGAGCCAAAAACATTCAGTACTTC. The V and J genes are TRBV7-9 and TRBJ2-4, with D unresolved. From germline, CDR1 is SEHNR and CDR2 FQNEAQ (reference sequence). Trimming cost V 1 base and J 0 bases, with 10 bases left between them. The CDR3 has 16 amino acids.